These T cell receptor beta chains were read from a single sample in a study of T cells after yellow fever vaccination. TCRdb called the 5' RACE reads again in MiXCR, with one record for every CDR3 protein. The sample yields 300,000 to 400,000 distinct CDR3 sequences, 8.7% seen once. Here the sequenced sample was PBMCs, taken on the day of the first yellow fever vaccination. Receptor source: a man in his late teens or twenties who received the YFV17D yellow fever vaccine. Each CDR3 is given with its conserved first and last residue. A D gene is named only where the DNA matches it firmly. Only some rows state a clone size, as once, few, many or a class for expanded clones.

D: .
V: TRBV29-1
J: TRBJ1-1
size: many
CDR3: CSGGGQGGRTEAFF
DNA: TGCAGCGGGGGTGGTCAGGGAGGTCGGACTGAAGCTTTCTTT

D: .
V: TRBV10-3
J: TRBJ2-3
size: few
CDR3: CAISEQGLRTDTQYF
DNA: TGTGCCATCAGTGAGCAGGGGTTAAGGACAGATACGCAGTATTTT

D: .
V: TRBV4-3
J: TRBJ2-5
size: .
CDR3: CASSQGTGETQYF
DNA: TGCGCCAGCAGCCAAGGGACCGGCGAGACCCAGTACTTC

D: .
V: TRBV7-2
J: TRBJ1-2
size: .
CDR3: CASGFYYGYTF
DNA: TGTGCCAGCGGATTCTACTATGGCTACACCTTC

D: .
V: TRBV20-1
J: TRBJ1-5
size: many
CDR3: CSARGVDSNQPQHF
DNA: TGCAGTGCTAGAGGGGTGGATAGCAATCAGCCCCAGCATTTT

D: TRBD2
V: TRBV28
J: TRBJ2-7
size: many
CDR3: CASSLGLAGTYEQYF
DNA: TGTGCCAGCAGTTTGGGACTAGCGGGGACCTACGAGCAGTACTTC

D: .
V: TRBV20-1
J: TRBJ2-2
size: many
CDR3: CSARDLEPTGELFF
DNA: TGCAGTGCTAGAGATCTGGAACCGACCGGGGAGCTGTTTTTT

D: .
V: TRBV14
J: TRBJ2-5
size: .
CDR3: CASSHDPSGAIWGQETQYF
DNA: TGTGCCAGCAGCCATGACCCTTCGGGGGCGATTTGGGGGCAAGAGACCCAGTACTTC

D: .
V: TRBV11-2
J: TRBJ1-4
size: few
CDR3: CASSLSSGKLFF
DNA: TGTGCCAGCAGCTTATCATCTGGAAAACTGTTTTTT

D: TRBD2
V: TRBV7-2
J: TRBJ2-2
size: many
CDR3: CASSLVAGGGTGELFF
DNA: TGTGCCAGCAGCTTAGTGGCGGGGGGGGGCACCGGGGAGCTGTTTTTT

D: TRBD1
V: TRBV4-2
J: TRBJ2-5
size: .
CDR3: CASSVQGAGETQYF
DNA: TGTGCCAGCAGCGTACAGGGGGCTGGGGAGACCCAGTACTTC

D: TRBD2
V: TRBV7-3
J: TRBJ2-1
size: few
CDR3: CASSPWTSGGNNEQFF
DNA: TGTGCCAGCAGCCCCTGGACTAGCGGGGGAAACAATGAGCAGTTCTTC

D: TRBD1
V: TRBV27
J: TRBJ1-1
size: few
CDR3: CASSLRGGRRTEAFF
DNA: TGTGCCAGCAGTTTAAGAGGGGGCCGTAGGACTGAAGCTTTCTTT

D: .
V: TRBV9
J: TRBJ2-3
size: .
CDR3: CASSPRLQPDTQYF
DNA: TGTGCCAGCAGCCCTAGACTCCAACCAGATACGCAGTATTTT

D: .
V: TRBV2
J: TRBJ2-3
size: .
CDR3: CASRNLGADTQYF
DNA: TGTGCCAGCAGGAATTTGGGCGCAGATACGCAGTATTTT

D: .
V: TRBV5-1
J: TRBJ2-5
size: few
CDR3: CASSLGAIGSPETQYF
DNA: TGCGCCAGCAGCTTGGGCGCCATTGGGTCGCCAGAGACCCAGTACTTC

D: .
V: TRBV7-9
J: TRBJ2-1
size: many
CDR3: CASSFWGLDNEQFF
DNA: TGTGCCAGCAGCTTTTGGGGTTTGGACAATGAGCAGTTCTTC

D: .
V: TRBV6-5
J: TRBJ2-3
size: few
CDR3: CASSYANTQYF
DNA: TGTGCCAGCAGTTACGCGAATACGCAGTATTTT

D: .
V: TRBV20-1
J: TRBJ1-2
size: few
CDR3: CSARDPTGGYGYTF
DNA: TGCAGTGCTAGAGATCCCACAGGAGGATATGGCTACACCTTC

D: .
V: TRBV18
J: TRBJ1-5
size: .
CDR3: CASSPPYSNQPQHF
DNA: TGTGCCAGCTCACCCCCTTATAGCAATCAGCCCCAGCATTTT

D: TRBD1
V: TRBV20-1
J: TRBJ1-1
size: few
CDR3: CSAPPGTGIMNTEAFF
DNA: TGCAGTGCCCCCCCCGGGACAGGGATCATGAACACTGAAGCTTTCTTT